The clone carrying this T cell receptor beta chain has a handful of counts. The antigen remains unidentified. This entry is derived from a study of T-cell memory formation after mild COVID-19. Study-level findings and limits: Clones contracting over day 15 to 85 were CD4/CD8 balanced, with later expanders leaning CD4+.

From the 5' RACE reads, TCRdb called clonotypes with MiXCR, one entry per CDR3 protein. This sample yields approximately 180,000 distinct CDR3 sequences, of which 16% are seen a single time; 2% to 2.5% belongs to the top ten. This TCR was recovered from an adult woman who had mild COVID-19 (a few samples of this study predate the infection). Cell type and time point are not known. Sequenced: PBMCs or a T cell subset sorted from them (not recorded which).

The CDR3 region is CAIFSGTGDDEQFF. CDR3 DNA sequence: TGTGCCATCTTCTCCGGGACAGGGGATGATGAGCAGTTCTTC. The chain joins TRBV10-3 to TRBJ2-1, with 10 bases identical to TRBD1. Germline values: CDR1 ENHRY, CDR2 SYGVKD. This CDR3 has 14 residues. With 8 bases clipped from V and 8 bases from J, the junction kept 9 bases outside the gene matches.